This T cell receptor beta chain was profiled in a study of CD8 T cells in ankylosing spondylitis. Study-wide results and caveats: Clones tied to disease were said to be significantly enriched in matched ankylosing spondylitis synovial fluid. For ankylosing spondylitis blood, a TCR beta motif of several highly homologous variants appeared characteristic. Disease-linked clones were CD8+ and relatively rare in peripheral blood.

TCRdb ran MiXCR on the 5' RACE reads and lists one entry per CDR3 protein. Counted here are a few hundred thousand distinct CDR3 sequences, less than 25% occurring once; the ten biggest clones make up 3.5%. The CDR3 runs to 15 residues. Germline CDR1 LGHNA, CDR2 YSLEER. V lost 3 bases and J lost 8; bases outside the gene matches: 7. About this clonotype: What it recognizes is unknown.

The receptor was isolated from a female donor with ankylosing spondylitis or in good health (not recorded which). The chain couples TRBV4-3 to TRBJ2-1, with TRBD2 matching 10 bases. The source material was blood, either unsorted or a sorted T cell fraction (not recorded which). The CDR3 reads CASSQTSGQVYEQFF. DNA for the CDR3: TGCGCCAGCAGCCAGACTAGCGGGCAGGTCTATGAGCAGTTCTTC.